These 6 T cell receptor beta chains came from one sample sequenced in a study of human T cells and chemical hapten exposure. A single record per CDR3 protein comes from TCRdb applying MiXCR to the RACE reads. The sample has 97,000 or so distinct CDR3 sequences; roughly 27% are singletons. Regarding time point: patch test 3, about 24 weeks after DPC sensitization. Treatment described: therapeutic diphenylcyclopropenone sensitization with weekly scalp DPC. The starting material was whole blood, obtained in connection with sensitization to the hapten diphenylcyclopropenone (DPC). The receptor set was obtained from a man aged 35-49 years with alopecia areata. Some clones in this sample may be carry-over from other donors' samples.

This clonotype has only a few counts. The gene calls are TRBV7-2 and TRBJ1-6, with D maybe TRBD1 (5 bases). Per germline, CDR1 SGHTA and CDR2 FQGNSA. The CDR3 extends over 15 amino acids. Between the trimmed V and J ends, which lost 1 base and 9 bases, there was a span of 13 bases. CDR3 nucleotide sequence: TGTGCCAGCAGCTTAGTGGCAGGGAAGGGTTCACCCCTCCACTTT. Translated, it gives CASSLVAGKGSPLHF.

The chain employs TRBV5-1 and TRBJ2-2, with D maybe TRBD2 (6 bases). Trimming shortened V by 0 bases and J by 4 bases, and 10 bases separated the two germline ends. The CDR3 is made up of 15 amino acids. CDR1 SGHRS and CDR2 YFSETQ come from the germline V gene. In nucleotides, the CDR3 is TGCGCCAGCAGCTTGGTTCTAGCGCCCACCGGGGAGCTGTTTTTT. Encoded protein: CASSLVLAPTGELFF.

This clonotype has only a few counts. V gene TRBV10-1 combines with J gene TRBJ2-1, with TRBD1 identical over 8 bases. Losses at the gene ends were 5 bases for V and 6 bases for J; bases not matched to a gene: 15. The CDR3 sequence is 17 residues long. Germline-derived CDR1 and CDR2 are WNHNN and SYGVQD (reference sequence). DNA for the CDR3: TGCGCCAGCAGTTTCTCCCGGACAGGGCGGAGAGGCAATGAGCAGTTCTTC. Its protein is CASSFSRTGRRGNEQFF.

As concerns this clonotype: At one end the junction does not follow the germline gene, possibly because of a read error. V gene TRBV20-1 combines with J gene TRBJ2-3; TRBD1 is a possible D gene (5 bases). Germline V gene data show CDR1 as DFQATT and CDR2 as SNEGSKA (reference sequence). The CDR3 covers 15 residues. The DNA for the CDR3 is TGCAGTGCTAGTGTTCCAGGGATCAGCACAGATATGCAGTATTTT. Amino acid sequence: CSASVPGISTDMQYF.

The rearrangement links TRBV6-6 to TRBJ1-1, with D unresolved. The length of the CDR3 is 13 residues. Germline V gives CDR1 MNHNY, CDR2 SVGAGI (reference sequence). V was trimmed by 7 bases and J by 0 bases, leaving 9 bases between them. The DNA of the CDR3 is TGTGCCAGCATGCGACACGTGAACACTGAAGCTTTCTTT. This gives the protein CASMRHVNTEAFF.

The CDR3 DNA reads as TGTGCCAGCAGCCGGGACAGGACTATTGGCTACACCTTC. It encodes CASSRDRTIGYTF. The V gene is TRBV6-5, the J gene TRBJ1-2; TRBD1 matches at 8 bases. The germline CDR1 and CDR2 sequences are MNHEY and SVGAGI. Trimming took 6 bases from V and 7 from J; bases not matched to a gene: 7. The CDR3 is 13 residues long.